The clone carrying this T cell receptor (beta chain) showed up just a few times. This CDR3 contains 14 residues. Germline V gives CDR1 MNHEY, CDR2 SMNVEV (reference sequence). The J segment lost 3 bases and the V segment lost 7 bases, leaving 5 bases of the junction unmatched. This specimen comes from a study of early T cells in non-severe SARS-CoV-2 infection. Overall study context: Chains were not paired, and sequencing was done on bulk RNA from unsorted whole blood.

Unique molecular identifiers (one per individual cDNA molecule) were attached. TCRdb re-derived calls from the 5' RACE reads in MiXCR, one entry per CDR3 protein. The sample includes around 84,000 distinct CDR3 sequences, approximately 14% of them seen just once. Material for sequencing was whole blood. The chain recombines TRBV27 with TRBJ2-7, with 11 bases matching TRBD2. This sequence originates from an adult who was a healthcare worker with PCR-confirmed SARS-CoV-2 infection or an uninfected control (not recorded which). CDR3 bases: TGTGCCAGCACCCAACTAGCGGGAGTCTACGAGCAGTACTTC. It translates to CASTQLAGVYEQYF.